This TCR beta chain is from a study of glioma-infiltrating T cells. Study-wide points: Very few CDR3 sequences were shared between tissue and blood. Gliomas, especially low-grade, showed above-expected tissue-blood divergence; non-neoplastic patients showed below.

TCR alpha and beta CDR3 regions were amplified from RNA using iRepertoire nested multiplex PCR. Tissue mRNA or PBMC total RNA, about 90-400 ng, went into one-step reverse transcription and amplification. Each CDR3 protein is one row after TCRdb ran MiXCR on the multiplex PCR reads. The table has about 110,000 distinct CDR3 sequences, around 25% seen once. Notes on this clonotype: Its antigen is currently unknown. One base away lies a much larger clone, so this may be a sequencing read error.

This CDR3 comprises 13 residues. Germline trimming cut 4 bases from V and 7 bases from J; bases unmatched to any gene: 6. Germline V CDR1 and CDR2: SGHRS, YFSETQ. The sample was glioma tissue, nonneoplastic brain tissue, or PBMCs (not recorded which). The rearrangement uses TRBV5-1 and TRBJ1-2; 8 bases match TRBD1. This clonotype originated in a human donor with low-grade glioma or glioblastoma, undergoing nonglioma brain surgery, or in good health (not recorded which). CDR3 in amino acids: CASSSQGASGYTF. CDR3 DNA sequence: TGCGCCAGCAGCAGTCAGGGGGCAAGTGGCTACACCTTC.